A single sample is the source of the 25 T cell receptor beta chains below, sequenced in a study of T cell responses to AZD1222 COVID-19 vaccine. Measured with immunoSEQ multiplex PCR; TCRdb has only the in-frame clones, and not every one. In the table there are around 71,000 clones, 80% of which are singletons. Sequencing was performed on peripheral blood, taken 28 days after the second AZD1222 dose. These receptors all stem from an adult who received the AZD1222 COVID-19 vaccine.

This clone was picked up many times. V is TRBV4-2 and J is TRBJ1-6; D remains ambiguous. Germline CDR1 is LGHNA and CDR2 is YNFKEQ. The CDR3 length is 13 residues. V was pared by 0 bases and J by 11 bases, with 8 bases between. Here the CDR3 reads CASSQDALAPLHF. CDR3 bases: TGTGCCAGCAGCCAAGATGCCTTGGCACCCCTCCACTTT.

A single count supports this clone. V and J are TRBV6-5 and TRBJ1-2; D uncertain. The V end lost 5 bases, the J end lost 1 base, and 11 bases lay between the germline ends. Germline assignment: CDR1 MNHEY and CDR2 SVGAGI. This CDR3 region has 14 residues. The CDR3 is CASSTLTNNYGYTF. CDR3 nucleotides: TGTGCCAGCAGTACCCTAACAAATAACTATGGCTACACCTTC.

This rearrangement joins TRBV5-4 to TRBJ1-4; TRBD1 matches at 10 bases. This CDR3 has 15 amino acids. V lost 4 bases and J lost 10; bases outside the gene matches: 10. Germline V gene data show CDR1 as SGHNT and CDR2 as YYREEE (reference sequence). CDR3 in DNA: TGTGCCAGCAGCGCGGACAGGGGGGACACCCGAAAACTGTTTTTT. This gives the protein CASSADRGDTRKLFF.

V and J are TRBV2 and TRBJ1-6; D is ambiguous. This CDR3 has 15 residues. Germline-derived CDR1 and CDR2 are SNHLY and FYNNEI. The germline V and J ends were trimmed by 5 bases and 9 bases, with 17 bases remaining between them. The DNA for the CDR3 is TGTGCCAGCAGTTCTACCGGGCCAGAGGGTTCACCCCTCCACTTT. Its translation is CASSSTGPEGSPLHF.

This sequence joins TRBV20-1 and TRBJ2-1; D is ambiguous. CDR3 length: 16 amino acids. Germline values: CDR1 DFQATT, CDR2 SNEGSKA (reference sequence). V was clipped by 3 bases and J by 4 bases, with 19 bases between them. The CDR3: CSASEVLSVTYNEQFF. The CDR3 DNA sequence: TGCAGTGCTAGTGAGGTTCTGAGCGTAACGTACAATGAGCAGTTCTTC.

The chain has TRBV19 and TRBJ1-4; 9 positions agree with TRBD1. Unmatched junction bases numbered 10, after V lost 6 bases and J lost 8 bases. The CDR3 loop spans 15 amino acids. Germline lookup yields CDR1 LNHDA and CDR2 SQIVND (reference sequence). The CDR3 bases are TGTGCCAGTAGCTCCACCGGGACAGGGCGAGAAAAACTGTTTTTT. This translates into CASSSTGTGREKLFF. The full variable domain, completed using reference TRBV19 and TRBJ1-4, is DGGITQSPKYLFRKEGQNVTLSCEQNLNHDAMYWYRQDPGQGLRLIYYSQIVNDFQKGDIAEGYSVSREKKESFPLTVTSAQKNPTAFYLCASSSTGTGREKLFFGSGTQLSVL.

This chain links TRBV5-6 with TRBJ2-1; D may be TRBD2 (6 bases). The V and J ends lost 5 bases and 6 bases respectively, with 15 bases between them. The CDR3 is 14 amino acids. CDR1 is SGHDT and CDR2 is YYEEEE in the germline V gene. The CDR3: CASSPSVGPNEQFF. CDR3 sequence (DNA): TGTGCCAGCAGTCCTAGCGTCGGGCCCAATGAGCAGTTCTTC.

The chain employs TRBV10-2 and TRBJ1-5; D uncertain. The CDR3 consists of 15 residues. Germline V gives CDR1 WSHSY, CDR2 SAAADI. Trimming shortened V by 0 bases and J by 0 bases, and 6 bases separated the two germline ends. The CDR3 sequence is CASSESGYSNQPQHF. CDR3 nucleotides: TGCGCCAGCAGTGAGTCGGGGTATAGCAATCAGCCCCAGCATTTT.

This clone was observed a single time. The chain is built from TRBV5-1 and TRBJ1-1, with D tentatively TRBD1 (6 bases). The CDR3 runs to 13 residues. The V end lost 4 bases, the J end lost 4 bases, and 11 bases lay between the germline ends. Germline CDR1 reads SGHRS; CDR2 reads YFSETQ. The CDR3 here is CASSPTGSTEAFF. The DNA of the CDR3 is TGCGCCAGCAGCCCAACAGGGAGCACTGAAGCTTTCTTT.

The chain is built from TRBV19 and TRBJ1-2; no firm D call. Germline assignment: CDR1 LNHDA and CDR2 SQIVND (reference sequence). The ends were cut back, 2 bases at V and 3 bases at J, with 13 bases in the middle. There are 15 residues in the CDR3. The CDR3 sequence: CASSISRATDYGYTF. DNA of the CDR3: TGTGCCAGTAGTATATCGCGGGCCACCGACTATGGCTACACCTTC.

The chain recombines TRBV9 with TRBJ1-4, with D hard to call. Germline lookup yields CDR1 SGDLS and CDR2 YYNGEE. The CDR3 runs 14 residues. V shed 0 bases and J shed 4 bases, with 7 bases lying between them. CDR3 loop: CASSVGQVNEKLFF. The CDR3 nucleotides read TGTGCCAGCAGCGTAGGCCAGGTTAATGAAAAACTGTTTTTT. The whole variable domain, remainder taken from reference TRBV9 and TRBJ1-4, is DSGVTQTPKHLITATGQRVTLRCSPRSGDLSVYWYQQSLDQGLQFLIQYYNGEERAKGNILERFSAQQFPDLHSELNLSSLELGDSALYFCASSVGQVNEKLFFGSGTQLSVL.

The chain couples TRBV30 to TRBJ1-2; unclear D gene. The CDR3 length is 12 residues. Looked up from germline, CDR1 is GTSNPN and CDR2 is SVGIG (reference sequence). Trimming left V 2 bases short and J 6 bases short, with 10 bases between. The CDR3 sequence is CAWSSRLHGYTF. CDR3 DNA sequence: TGTGCCTGGAGTTCCCGTCTGCATGGCTACACCTTC.

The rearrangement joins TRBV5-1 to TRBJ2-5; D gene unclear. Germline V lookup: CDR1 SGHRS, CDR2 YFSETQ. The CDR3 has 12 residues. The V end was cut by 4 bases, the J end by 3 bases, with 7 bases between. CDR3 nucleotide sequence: TGCGCCAGCAGCCCCAACGAAGAGACCCAGTACTTC. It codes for CASSPNEETQYF.

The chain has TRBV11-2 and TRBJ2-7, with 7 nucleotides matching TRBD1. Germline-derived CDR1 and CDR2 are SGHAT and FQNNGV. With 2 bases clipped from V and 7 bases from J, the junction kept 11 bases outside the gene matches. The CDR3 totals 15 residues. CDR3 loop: CASSLSGQYGREQYF. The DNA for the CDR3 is TGTGCCAGCAGCTTATCGGGACAGTATGGTAGGGAGCAGTACTTC. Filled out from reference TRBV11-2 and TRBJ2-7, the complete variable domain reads EAGVAQSPRYKIIEKRQSVAFWCNPISGHATLYWYQQILGQGPKLLIQFQNNGVVDDSQLPKDRFSAERLKGVDSTLKIQPAKLEDSAVYLCASSLSGQYGREQYFGPGTRLTVT.

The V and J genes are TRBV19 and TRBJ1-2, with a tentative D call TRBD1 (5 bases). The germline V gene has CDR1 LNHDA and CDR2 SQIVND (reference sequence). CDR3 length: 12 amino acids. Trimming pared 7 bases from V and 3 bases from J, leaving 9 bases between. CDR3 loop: CASNPGHYGYTF. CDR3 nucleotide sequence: TGTGCCAGTAACCCGGGACACTATGGCTACACCTTC.

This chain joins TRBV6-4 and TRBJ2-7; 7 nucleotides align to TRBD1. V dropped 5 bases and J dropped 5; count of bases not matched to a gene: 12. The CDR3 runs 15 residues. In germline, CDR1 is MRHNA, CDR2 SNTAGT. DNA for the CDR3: TGTGCCAGCAGTAACACAGGGGCGATAAATCACGAGCAGTACTTC. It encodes CASSNTGAINHEQYF.

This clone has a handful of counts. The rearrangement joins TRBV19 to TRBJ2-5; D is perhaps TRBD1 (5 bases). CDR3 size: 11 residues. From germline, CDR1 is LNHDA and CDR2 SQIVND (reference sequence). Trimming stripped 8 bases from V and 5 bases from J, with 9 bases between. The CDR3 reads CASASGETQYF. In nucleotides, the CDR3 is TGTGCCAGTGCATCAGGGGAGACCCAGTACTTC.

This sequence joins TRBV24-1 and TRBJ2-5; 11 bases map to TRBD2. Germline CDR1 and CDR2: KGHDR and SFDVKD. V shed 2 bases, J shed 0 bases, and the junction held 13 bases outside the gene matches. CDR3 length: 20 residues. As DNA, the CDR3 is TGTGCCACCAGTGATTCCCCGGGACTAGCGGAATACAAAGACCAAGAGACCCAGTACTTC. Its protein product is CATSDSPGLAEYKDQETQYF.

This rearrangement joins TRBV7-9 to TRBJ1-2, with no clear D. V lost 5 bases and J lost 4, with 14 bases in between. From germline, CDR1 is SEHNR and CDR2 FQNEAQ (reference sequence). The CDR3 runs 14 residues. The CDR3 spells CASSLGDSVYGYTF. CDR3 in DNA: TGTGCCAGCAGCCTAGGAGATTCAGTCTATGGCTACACCTTC. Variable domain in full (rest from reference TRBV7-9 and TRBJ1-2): DTGVSQNPRHKITKRGQNVTFRCDPISEHNRLYWYRQTLGQGPEFLTYFQNEAQLEKSRLLSDRFSAERPKGSFSTLEIQRTEQGDSAMYLCASSLGDSVYGYTFGSGTRLTVV.

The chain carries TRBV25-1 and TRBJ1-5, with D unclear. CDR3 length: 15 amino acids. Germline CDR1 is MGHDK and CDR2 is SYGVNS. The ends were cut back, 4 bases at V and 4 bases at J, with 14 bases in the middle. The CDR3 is CASSGSTGPNQPQHF. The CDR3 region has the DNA TGTGCCAGCAGTGGTAGTACGGGTCCTAATCAGCCCCAGCATTTT.

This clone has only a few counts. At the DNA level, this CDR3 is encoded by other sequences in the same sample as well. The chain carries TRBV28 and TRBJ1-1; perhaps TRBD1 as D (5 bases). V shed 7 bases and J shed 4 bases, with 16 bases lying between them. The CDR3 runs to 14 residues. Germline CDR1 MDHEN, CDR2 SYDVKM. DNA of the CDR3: TGTGCCAGCAAACCGGGGCAGGGCCTCACTGAAGCTTTCTTT. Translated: CASKPGQGLTEAFF.

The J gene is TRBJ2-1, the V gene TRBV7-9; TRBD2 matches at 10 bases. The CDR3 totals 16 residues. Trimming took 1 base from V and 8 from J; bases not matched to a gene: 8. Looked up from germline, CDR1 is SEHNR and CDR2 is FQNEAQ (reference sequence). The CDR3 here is CASSLVSGGAADEQFF. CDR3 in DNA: TGTGCCAGCAGCTTAGTGAGCGGGGGGGCGGCCGATGAGCAGTTCTTC.

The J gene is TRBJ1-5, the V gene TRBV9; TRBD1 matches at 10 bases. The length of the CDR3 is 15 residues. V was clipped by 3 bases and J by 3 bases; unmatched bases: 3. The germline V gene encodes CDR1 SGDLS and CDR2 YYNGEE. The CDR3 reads CASSAGQGVNQPQHF. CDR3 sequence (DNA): TGTGCCAGCAGCGCCGGACAGGGGGTCAATCAGCCCCAGCATTTT.

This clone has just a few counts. The CDR3 reads CASSYMDSYEQYF. In nucleotides, the CDR3 is TGTGCCAGCAGTTACATGGATTCCTACGAGCAGTACTTC. The rearrangement links TRBV6-2 or TRBV6-3 to TRBJ2-7, with D unclear. V lost 2 bases, J lost 1 base, and 6 bases lay in between. CDR3 length: 13 amino acids. Germline V gene data show CDR1 as MNHEY and CDR2 as SVGEGT.

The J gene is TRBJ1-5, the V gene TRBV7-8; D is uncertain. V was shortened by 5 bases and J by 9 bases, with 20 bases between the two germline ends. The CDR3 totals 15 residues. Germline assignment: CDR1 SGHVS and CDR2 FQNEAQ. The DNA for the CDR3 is TGTGCCAGCAGCGGTGGACGCCCGCCTACAAGGCCCCAGCATTTT. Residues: CASSGGRPPTRPQHF.